This T cell receptor (beta chain) comes out of a study of shared clonotypes between healthy human individuals. Study conclusions and caveats: Clonotypes which were not shared had lower generation probabilities than clonotypes that all four donors shared. Memory subsets generally showed lower estimated richness than naive subsets.

In this sample, this clone turned up once. Its antigen is not known. Naive CD8 cells, CD45RO-negative and positively selected for CCR7, excluded terminally differentiated effector memory CD45RA+ cells. Sequencing used immunoSEQ multiplex PCR; TCRdb keeps in-frame clones, though not all of them. This sample has more than 550,000 clones, with approximately 90% found just once. Sequenced: naive CD8+ T cells sorted from blood. The sequence was collected from a man aged 25-40 years in good health.

The CDR3 DNA sequence: TGTGCCAGCCAAGGTAGCGGAAATCAAGAGACCCAGTACTTC. Translated: CASQGSGNQETQYF. The J gene is TRBJ2-5, the V gene TRBV28; tentatively, D is TRBD2 (6 bases). Trimming left V 8 bases short and J 2 bases short, with 15 bases between. The CDR3 extends over 14 amino acids. Germline V lookup: CDR1 MDHEN, CDR2 SYDVKM.